This T cell receptor (beta chain) was captured by sequencing in a study of T cells after yellow fever vaccination. Study-wide findings and caveats: Reappearing after the booster were most of the clones from primary vaccination (around 96% CD4, approximately 86% CD8).

In making TCR cDNA, 5'RACE template switching added a universal primer site and UMIs to it. From the 5' RACE reads, TCRdb called clonotypes with MiXCR, one entry per CDR3 protein. The sample carries some 560,000 distinct CDR3 sequences, approximately 16% recorded once. A remark on this clonotype: Its target is not known.

V dropped 7 bases and J dropped 7; count of bases not matched to a gene: 9. This CDR3 spans 14 amino acids. Germline V lookup: CDR1 MNHNS, CDR2 SASEGT. This chain links TRBV6-1 with TRBJ2-2, with 7 bases lining up with TRBD2. The source was PBMCs, collected around 5 days after the first yellow fever vaccination. The origin of this receptor is a man between 18 and 29 years old who received the YFV17D yellow fever vaccine. The CDR3 DNA reads as TGTGCCAGCAACCCGGGACTAAAGGTCGGGGAGCTGTTTTTT. Its translation: CASNPGLKVGELFF.